These 32 T cell receptor beta chains were all obtained from the same sample, sequenced in a study of post-analysis software for immune sequencing data. Overall study findings and caveats: Controls showed lower frequencies than patients for roughly 5 TRBV segments, and TRBV5-6, TRBV5-1 and TRBV20-1 were among these.

The TCR beta cDNA libraries contained unique molecular identifiers. Using its own MiXCR run on the PCR reads, TCRdb lists one record per CDR3 protein. The sample consists of some 700,000 distinct CDR3 sequences, roughly three fifths of them appearing once. These receptors have no identified antigens. The sample was blood. These receptors all stem from a girl aged 2 to 9 with multiple sclerosis.

The rearrangement uses TRBV7-3 and TRBJ2-5, with 7 positions matching TRBD1. Germline V gene lookup returns CDR1 SGHTA and CDR2 FQGTGA. This CDR3 region has 15 residues. V lost 3 bases to trimming and J lost 4 bases; unmatched junction nucleotides: 8. CDR3 in DNA: TGTGCCAGCAGCTTCCCGCGACAGGGACGAGAGACCCAGTACTTC. Translated: CASSFPRQGRETQYF.

The gene calls are TRBV5-1 and TRBJ1-2, with a possible D match to TRBD1 (5 bases). Between the trimmed V and J ends, which lost 4 bases and 8 bases, there was a span of 15 bases. The CDR3 length is 13 residues. Germline values: CDR1 SGHRS, CDR2 YFSETQ. The CDR3 sequence is CASSPGPSEGYTF. In DNA, the CDR3 is TGCGCCAGCAGCCCGGGACCCTCAGAGGGCTACACCTTC.

This clonotype was counted a few times. V usage is TRBV12-3 or TRBV12-4 and J usage is TRBJ1-4; possible D gene TRBD1, 6 bases. The V end was cut by 3 bases, the J end by 6 bases, with 8 bases between. The CDR3 spans 13 residues. The CDR3 sequence: CASSFGGHEKLFF. In nucleotides, the CDR3 is TGTGCCAGCAGTTTCGGGGGGCATGAAAAACTGTTTTTT.

The chain uses TRBV10-3 and TRBJ2-5; D perhaps matches TRBD1 (5 bases). The V end was cut by 10 bases, the J end by 4 bases, with 10 bases between. The CDR3 spans 11 residues. CDR1 is ENHRY and CDR2 is SYGVKD in the germline V gene. In DNA form, the CDR3 reads TGTGCCACAGGGATTGGAGAGACCCAGTACTTC. Amino acids: CATGIGETQYF.

This clonotype was seen a handful of times. The V gene is TRBV6-5, the J gene TRBJ2-3, with D perhaps TRBD1 or TRBD2 (5 bases each). This CDR3 spans 14 amino acids. From germline, CDR1 is MNHEY and CDR2 SVGAGI. Trimming stripped 2 bases from V and 3 bases from J, with 9 bases between. The CDR3, as DNA: TGTGCCAGCAGTTACAACTGGGGGACAGATACGCAGTATTTT. Translation gives CASSYNWGTDTQYF.

The CDR3 loop reads CASKKDRAETQYF. In DNA form, the CDR3 reads TGTGCCAGCAAGAAGGACAGGGCAGAGACCCAGTACTTC. The chain employs TRBV11-2 and TRBJ2-5; 8 bases are a match to TRBD1. CDR3 length: 13 amino acids. Per the germline V gene, CDR1 is SGHAT and CDR2 is FQNNGV. V was clipped by 7 bases and J by 4 bases; unmatched bases: 5. Looking up the rest from reference TRBV11-2 and TRBJ2-5 gives the full variable domain: EAGVAQSPRYKIIEKRQSVAFWCNPISGHATLYWYQQILGQGPKLLIQFQNNGVVDDSQLPKDRFSAERLKGVDSTLKIQPAKLEDSAVYLCASKKDRAETQYFGPGTRLLVL.

The DNA of the CDR3 is TGCAGTGCTAAAATTAGCGGGGATACGCAGTATTTT. Its translation is CSAKISGDTQYF. The chain has TRBV20-1 and TRBJ2-3; 7 bases line up with TRBD2. The CDR3 runs 12 residues. Germline lookup yields CDR1 DFQATT and CDR2 SNEGSKA (reference sequence). J was trimmed by 6 bases and V by 4 bases; bases with no gene match: 4.

The chain joins TRBV5-1 to TRBJ1-1, with D possibly being TRBD1 (5 bases). Trimming shortened V by 1 base and J by 5 bases, and 15 bases separated the two germline ends. The CDR3 spans 15 residues. From germline, CDR1 is SGHRS and CDR2 YFSETQ. The chain's CDR3 is CASSLRQGGRTEAFF. CDR3 nucleotides: TGCGCCAGCAGCTTGCGGCAGGGTGGGAGGACTGAAGCTTTCTTT. The variable domain in full, with the rest retrieved from reference TRBV5-1 and TRBJ1-1, is KAGVTQTPRYLIKTRGQQVTLSCSPISGHRSVSWYQQTPGQGLQFLFEYFSETQRNKGNFPGRFSGRQFSNSRSEMNVSTLELGDSALYLCASSLRQGGRTEAFFGQGTRLTVV.

In its sample, this clonotype was seen a few times. V gene TRBV5-1 combines with J gene TRBJ2-1, with 9 bases that match TRBD1. CDR1 is SGHRS and CDR2 is YFSETQ in the germline V gene. The CDR3 sequence is 16 residues long. After removal of 8 bases from V and 8 bases from J, the junction contained 17 bases not matched to a gene. The CDR3 reads CASSIGGQGRGDEQFF. CDR3 sequence (DNA): TGCGCCAGTAGTATCGGGGGACAGGGTAGAGGGGATGAGCAGTTCTTC.

The chain has TRBV11-2 and TRBJ2-5; 7 bases agree with TRBD1. V shed 4 bases and J 3 bases; nucleotides not matched to a gene: 5. Per the germline V gene, CDR1 is SGHAT and CDR2 is FQNNGV. The CDR3 is 14 residues long. Here the CDR3 reads CASSSDRDEETQYF. The DNA of the CDR3 is TGTGCCAGCAGCTCCGACAGGGACGAAGAGACCCAGTACTTC.

This CDR3 is CASSIYRGYEQYF. The CDR3 DNA is TGCGCCAGCAGCATTTACAGGGGCTACGAGCAGTACTTC. The genes are TRBV5-1 and TRBJ2-4, with 7 bases fitting TRBD1. TRBJ2-7 explains the end of the DNA better; the J call may be wrong. Per the germline V gene, CDR1 is SGHRS and CDR2 is YFSETQ. The CDR3 extends over 13 amino acids.

The gene calls are TRBV14 and TRBJ2-3; D unclear. The V gene's germline CDR1 is SGHDN and CDR2 FVKESK. The CDR3 is made up of 14 amino acids. V was trimmed by 4 bases and J by 6 bases, leaving 14 bases between them. The DNA of the CDR3 is TGTGCCAGCAGCCTAGCAACCAGGTTTGATACGCAGTATTTT. Translated: CASSLATRFDTQYF.

This clonotype was found once. V is TRBV7-2 and J is TRBJ2-5; D call uncertain. Per the germline V gene, CDR1 is SGHTA and CDR2 is FQGNSA. This CDR3 is built from 15 residues. Deletions cut 0 bases from V and 0 bases from J, with 8 bases between. The CDR3 reads CASSLAAVYQETQYF. The CDR3 nucleotides read TGTGCCAGCAGCTTAGCCGCGGTGTACCAAGAGACCCAGTACTTC.

The count of this clonotype is one. The chain uses TRBV9 and TRBJ2-3, with D possibly being TRBD1 (6 bases). The germline V gene encodes CDR1 SGDLS and CDR2 YYNGEE. The CDR3 runs to 15 residues. V was trimmed by 2 bases and J by 5 bases, leaving 15 bases between them. The CDR3 loop is CASSVAGALGDTQYF. In DNA, the CDR3 is TGTGCCAGCAGCGTTGCAGGGGCGTTGGGAGATACGCAGTATTTT.

This rearrangement joins TRBV5-4 to TRBJ2-3, with D possibly matching TRBD2 (5 bases). The V end lost 0 bases, the J end lost 3 bases, and 11 bases lay between the germline ends. Germline V CDR1 and CDR2: SGHNT, YYREEE (reference sequence). The CDR3 has 15 amino acids. The CDR3, as DNA: TGTGCCAGCAGCTTGGAACACCCGGGAACAGATACGCAGTATTTT. Protein: CASSLEHPGTDTQYF.

The genes are TRBV7-9 and TRBJ2-5, with D maybe TRBD1 (6 bases). Trimming removed 5 bases from V and 4 bases from J, with 11 bases in between. Germline loops: CDR1 SEHNR, CDR2 FQNEAQ (reference sequence). This CDR3 is 13 amino acids long. CDR3 sequence reads: CASSISGAETQYF. The CDR3, as DNA: TGTGCCAGCAGCATTTCAGGGGCAGAGACCCAGTACTTC.

This chain links TRBV7-8 with TRBJ1-6; tentative D call: TRBD1 (5 bases). There are 15 residues in the CDR3. The V end lost 2 bases, the J end lost 15 bases, and 20 bases lay between the germline ends. Per the germline V gene, CDR1 is SGHVS and CDR2 is FQNEAQ. As DNA, the CDR3 is TGTGCCAGCAGCTTAATGGGGACGGTCCCTGTAGGCCTCCACTTT. Amino acids: CASSLMGTVPVGLHF.

This clonotype was found a few times. The rearrangement uses TRBV7-8 and TRBJ2-5; the D call may be TRBD1 or TRBD2 (5 bases each). This CDR3 is built from 14 residues. Trimming removed 2 bases at V and 1 base at J, with 8 bases between. Germline CDR1 and CDR2: SGHVS and FQNEAQ. In nucleotides, the CDR3 is TGTGCCAGCAGCTTAACGGGGCCCCAAGAGACCCAGTACTTC. Translation: CASSLTGPQETQYF.

The chain uses TRBV12-3 or TRBV12-4 and TRBJ2-3; no definite D call. Trimming pared 6 bases from V and 5 bases from J, leaving 12 bases between. CDR3 length: 13 residues. The CDR3 loop reads CASSPTLGDTQYF. In DNA form, the CDR3 reads TGTGCCAGCAGCCCTACCCTAGGAGATACGCAGTATTTT.

The CDR3 protein is CASSFSHGREGTDTQYF. The CDR3, as DNA: TGTGCCAGCAGTTTCTCTCATGGGAGAGAGGGCACAGATACGCAGTATTTT. The chain is built from TRBV28 and TRBJ2-3; D is perhaps TRBD2 (5 bases). CDR3 length: 17 amino acids. V was trimmed by 3 bases and J by 1 base, leaving 17 bases between them. CDR1 MDHEN and CDR2 SYDVKM come from the germline V gene.

J is TRBJ2-3 and V is TRBV3-1; D possibly corresponds to TRBD1 (5 bases). Trimming pared 1 base from V and 2 bases from J, leaving 10 bases between. Germline values: CDR1 LGHDT, CDR2 YNNKEL (reference sequence). The CDR3 is 15 residues long. The CDR3 sequence: CASSQARGDTDTQYF. As DNA, the CDR3 is TGTGCCAGCAGCCAAGCAAGGGGTGACACAGATACGCAGTATTTT.

This clonotype has a handful of counts. The genes are TRBV20-1 and TRBJ2-5; 10 bases are shared with TRBD1. With the DNA end fitting TRBJ2-7 better, the J assignment may be wrong. Germline V lookup: CDR1 DFQATT, CDR2 SNEGSKA (reference sequence). The CDR3 runs to 14 residues. CDR3 region: CSARWDRGIYEQYF. The CDR3 region has the DNA TGCAGTGCTAGATGGGACAGGGGAATCTACGAGCAGTACTTC.

The chain is built from TRBV20-1 and TRBJ2-5; D perhaps matches TRBD1 (6 bases). CDR3 length equals 15 residues. V lost 7 bases, J lost 1 base, and 19 bases lay in between. The germline V gene encodes CDR1 DFQATT and CDR2 SNEGSKA (reference sequence). The CDR3 sequence: CSVVAAQGSQETQYF. In DNA, the CDR3 is TGCAGTGTAGTGGCGGCACAGGGCTCCCAAGAGACCCAGTACTTC.

This chain connects TRBV29-1 to TRBJ2-7; possibly TRBD1 for D (5 bases). Germline V lookup: CDR1 SQVTM, CDR2 ANQGSEA. CDR3 length: 12 residues. V was pared by 3 bases and J by 6 bases, with 12 bases between. CDR3 nucleotides: TGCAGCGTTGAGCGGCAGGGCGGCGAGCAGTACTTC. Protein: CSVERQGGEQYF.

The chain uses TRBV3-1 and TRBJ1-2; possibly TRBD1 for D (6 bases). Germline loops: CDR1 LGHDT, CDR2 YNNKEL (reference sequence). The CDR3 covers 16 residues. V lost 1 base, J lost 8 bases, and 20 bases lay in between. The CDR3 protein is CASSQVTLGEGGGYTF. DNA for the CDR3: TGTGCCAGCAGCCAAGTGACTCTAGGGGAGGGGGGCGGCTACACCTTC. The full variable domain, its missing parts supplied by reference TRBV3-1 and TRBJ1-2, is DTAVSQTPKYLVTQMGNDKSIKCEQNLGHDTMYWYKQDSKKFLKIMFSYNNKELIINETVPNRFSPKSPDKAHLNLHINSLELGDSAVYFCASSQVTLGEGGGYTFGSGTRLTVV.

The chain uses TRBV5-1 and TRBJ1-1; maybe TRBD1 (5 bases). V was cut by 3 bases and J by 2 bases, with 11 bases left in between. This CDR3 comprises 14 residues. CDR1 is SGHRS, CDR2 YFSETQ, per germline. CDR3 in DNA: TGCGCCAGCAGCTGGGTCGGGGCAAACACTGAAGCTTTCTTT. It encodes CASSWVGANTEAFF.

This clonotype was detected only a few times. The chain carries TRBV3-1 and TRBJ2-1; D is possibly TRBD1 (6 bases). CDR1 is LGHDT, CDR2 YNNKEL, per germline (reference sequence). This CDR3 comprises 12 residues. V was pared by 1 base and J by 12 bases, with 10 bases between. DNA for the CDR3: TGTGCCAGCAGCCAAGGGACAGCGTCGCAGTTCTTC. Protein: CASSQGTASQFF.

The rearrangement links TRBV28 to TRBJ2-2; weak D call: TRBD2 (5 bases). The length of the CDR3 is 16 residues. Per the germline V gene, CDR1 is MDHEN and CDR2 is SYDVKM. V was pared by 5 bases and J by 7 bases, with 20 bases between. The DNA of the CDR3 is TGTGCCAGCAGTCCCCAAGAGGGCTCTGGCGGCGGGGAGCTGTTTTTT. Translation: CASSPQEGSGGGELFF. Together with reference TRBV28 and TRBJ2-2, the CDR3 gives the full variable domain: DVKVTQSSRYLVKRTGEKVFLECVQDMDHENMFWYRQDPGLGLRLIYFSYDVKMKEKGDIPEGYSVSREKKERFSLILESASTNQTSMYLCASSPQEGSGGGELFFGEGSRLTVL.

This clonotype was seen more than once but under ten times. The genes are TRBV27 and TRBJ2-3, with TRBD1 as a possible D gene (5 bases). Germline CDR1 MNHEY, CDR2 SMNVEV (reference sequence). The CDR3 sequence is 14 residues long. Trimming pared 7 bases from V and 0 bases from J, leaving 11 bases between. The CDR3 protein is CASTDTASTDTQYF. The DNA for the CDR3 is TGTGCCAGCACGGACACGGCTAGCACAGATACGCAGTATTTT.

This chain joins TRBV6-4 and TRBJ2-1, with 7 bases aligning to TRBD1. After removal of 4 bases from V and 7 bases from J, the junction contained 4 bases not matched to a gene. Germline CDR1 reads MRHNA; CDR2 reads SNTAGT. This CDR3 has 13 residues. CDR3 region: CASSVGQWNEQFF. In nucleotides, the CDR3 is TGTGCCAGCAGTGTGGGACAGTGGAATGAGCAGTTCTTC.

The rearrangement joins TRBV7-2 to TRBJ2-4; 7 bases map to TRBD2. The CDR3 covers 16 residues. The trim removed 3 bases at V and 2 bases at J, leaving 7 bases unmatched. The germline CDR1 and CDR2 sequences are SGHTA and FQGNSA. CDR3 residues: CASSFLAASPKNIQYF. CDR3 DNA sequence: TGTGCCAGCAGCTTCCTAGCGGCATCTCCCAAAAACATTCAGTACTTC.

CDR3 protein: CASRPGDGAYEQYF. CDR3 coding DNA: TGTGCCAGCAGACCCGGGGACGGAGCCTACGAGCAGTACTTC. The chain couples TRBV12-3 or TRBV12-4 to TRBJ2-7; perhaps D is TRBD1 or TRBD2 (5 bases each). The CDR3 spans 14 residues. Trimming cost V 6 bases and J 2 bases, with 14 bases left between them.